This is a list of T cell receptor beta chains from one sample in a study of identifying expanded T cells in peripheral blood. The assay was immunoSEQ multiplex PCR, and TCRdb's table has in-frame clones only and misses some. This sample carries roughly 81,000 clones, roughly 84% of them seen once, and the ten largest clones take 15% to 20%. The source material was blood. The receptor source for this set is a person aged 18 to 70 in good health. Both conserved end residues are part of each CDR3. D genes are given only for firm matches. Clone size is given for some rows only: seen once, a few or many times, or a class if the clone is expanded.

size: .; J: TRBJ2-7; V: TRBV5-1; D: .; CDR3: CASSLAVSAGEQYF; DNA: TGCGCCAGCAGCTTGGCGGTATCGGCCGGCGAGCAGTACTTC
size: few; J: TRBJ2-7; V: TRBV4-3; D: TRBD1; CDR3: CASSPDRGGREQYF; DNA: TGCGCCAGCAGCCCGGACAGGGGGGGTCGGGAGCAGTACTTC
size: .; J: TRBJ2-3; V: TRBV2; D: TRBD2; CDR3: CASRLAGDTDTQYF; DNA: TGTGCCAGCAGACTAGCGGGGGACACAGATACGCAGTATTTT
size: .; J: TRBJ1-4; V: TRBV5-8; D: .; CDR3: CASSLAPGPKEKLFF; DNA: TGTGCCAGCAGTCTTGCGCCGGGGCCAAAGGAAAAACTGTTTTTT
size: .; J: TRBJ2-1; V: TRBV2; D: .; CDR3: CASSGRGSTNEQFF; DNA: TGTGCCAGCAGTGGCAGGGGTTCAACGAATGAGCAGTTCTTC
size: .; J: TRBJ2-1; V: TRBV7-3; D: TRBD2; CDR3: CASSLISSGRASEQFF; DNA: TGTGCCAGCAGCCTCATTTCTAGCGGGAGGGCCTCTGAGCAGTTCTTC
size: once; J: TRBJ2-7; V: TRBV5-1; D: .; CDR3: CASSLTGPYSYEQYF; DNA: TGCGCCAGCAGCTTAACAGGTCCCTACTCCTACGAGCAGTACTTC
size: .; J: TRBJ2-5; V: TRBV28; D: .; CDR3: CASSPGTVWGETQYF; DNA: TGTGCCAGCAGTCCCGGGACGGTCTGGGGAGAGACCCAGTACTTC
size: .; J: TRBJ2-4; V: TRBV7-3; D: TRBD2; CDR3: CASRGTSGDKNIQYF; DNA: TGTGCCAGCAGGGGGACTAGCGGAGACAAAAACATTCAGTACTTC
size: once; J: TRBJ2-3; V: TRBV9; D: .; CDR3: CASSVGWVGPDTQYF; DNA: TGTGCCAGCAGCGTTGGGTGGGTAGGTCCAGATACGCAGTATTTT
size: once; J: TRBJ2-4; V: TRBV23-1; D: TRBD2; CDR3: CASSHPGSGGENIQYF; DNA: TGCGCCAGCAGTCACCCGGGGTCCGGGGGGGAAAACATTCAGTACTTC
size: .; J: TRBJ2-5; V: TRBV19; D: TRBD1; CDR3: CASSTWTGEETQYF; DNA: TGTGCCAGTAGTACCTGGACAGGGGAAGAGACCCAGTACTTC
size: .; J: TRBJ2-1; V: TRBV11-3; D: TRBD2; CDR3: CASSLTGTSGRNEQFF; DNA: TGTGCCAGCAGCTTAACGGGGACTAGCGGGCGCAATGAGCAGTTCTTC
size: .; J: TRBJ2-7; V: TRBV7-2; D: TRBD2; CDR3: CASSLTSGTSYEQYF; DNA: TGTGCCAGCAGCTTGACTAGCGGGACCTCCTACGAGCAGTACTTC
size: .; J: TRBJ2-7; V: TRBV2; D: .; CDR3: CASSPPNELGEQYF; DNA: TGTGCCAGCAGTCCCCCGAACGAACTCGGCGAGCAGTACTTC
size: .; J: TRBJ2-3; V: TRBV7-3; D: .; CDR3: CASSEGDTQYF; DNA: TGTGCCAGCAGCGAGGGAGATACGCAGTATTTT
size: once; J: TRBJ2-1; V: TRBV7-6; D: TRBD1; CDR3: CASSADRGGSRNEQFF; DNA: TGTGCCAGCAGCGCGGACAGGGGGGGGTCGAGGAATGAGCAGTTCTTC
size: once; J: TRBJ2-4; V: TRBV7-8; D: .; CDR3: CASSLALGGAVQYF; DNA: TGTGCCAGCAGCTTAGCGCTTGGGGGCGCAGTTCAGTACTTC
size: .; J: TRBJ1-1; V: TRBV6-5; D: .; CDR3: CASSAQKNTEAFF; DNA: TGTGCCAGCAGTGCGCAGAAGAACACTGAAGCTTTCTTT
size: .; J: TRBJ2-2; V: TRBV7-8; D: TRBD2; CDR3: CASSLTGGDPGELFF; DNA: TGTGCCAGCAGCTTAACGGGGGGAGATCCCGGGGAGCTGTTTTTT
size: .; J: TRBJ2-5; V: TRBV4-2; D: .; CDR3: CASSQDLPRGRAWGETQYF; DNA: TGTGCCAGCAGCCAAGATCTCCCGAGGGGGAGGGCGTGGGGGGAGACCCAGTACTTC
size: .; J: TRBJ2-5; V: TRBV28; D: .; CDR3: CASSLGSGSETQYF; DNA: TGTGCCAGCAGTTTAGGATCAGGGAGCGAGACCCAGTACTTC
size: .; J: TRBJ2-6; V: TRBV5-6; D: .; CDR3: CASSLGGSGANVLTF; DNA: TGTGCCAGCAGCTTAGGAGGGTCTGGGGCCAACGTCCTGACTTTC
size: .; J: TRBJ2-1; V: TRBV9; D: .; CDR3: CASSGASGSRGQFF; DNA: TGTGCCAGCAGCGGGGCTAGCGGCAGCAGGGGGCAGTTCTTC
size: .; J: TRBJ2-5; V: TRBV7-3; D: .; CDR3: CASSVKETQYF; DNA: TGTGCCAGCAGCGTAAAAGAGACCCAGTACTTC
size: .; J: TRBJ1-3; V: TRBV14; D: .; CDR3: CASSFRYSRGLGNTIYF; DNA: TGTGCCAGCAGCTTTCGGTATAGCCGGGGACTTGGAAACACCATATATTTT
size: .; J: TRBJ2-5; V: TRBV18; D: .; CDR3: CASSRLSAGLFGQETQYF; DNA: TGTGCCAGCTCACGGCTCAGTGCAGGGTTATTCGGACAAGAGACCCAGTACTTC
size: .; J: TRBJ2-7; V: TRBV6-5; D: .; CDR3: CASSRIEQYF; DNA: TGTGCCAGCAGCCGAATCGAGCAGTACTTC
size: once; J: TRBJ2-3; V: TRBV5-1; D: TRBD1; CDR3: CASSFFGTGATDTQYF; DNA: TGCGCCAGCAGCTTCTTCGGGACAGGGGCAACGGATACGCAGTATTTT
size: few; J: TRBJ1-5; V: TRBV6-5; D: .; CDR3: CASSRTANSNQPQHF; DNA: TGTGCCAGCAGTAGGACGGCGAATAGCAATCAGCCCCAGCATTTT
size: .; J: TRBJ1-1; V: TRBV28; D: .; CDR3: CASSFPTLNTEAFF; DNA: TGTGCCAGCAGTTTCCCCACCCTGAACACTGAAGCTTTCTTT
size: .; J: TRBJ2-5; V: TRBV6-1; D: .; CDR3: CATSVTAIYQETQYF; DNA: TGTGCCACCTCAGTGACAGCGATATACCAAGAGACCCAGTACTTC
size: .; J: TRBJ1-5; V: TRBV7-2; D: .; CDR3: CASSSGAQDFNQPQHF; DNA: TGTGCCAGCAGCTCAGGGGCCCAGGATTTCAATCAGCCCCAGCATTTT
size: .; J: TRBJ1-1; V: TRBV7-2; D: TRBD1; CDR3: CASSTGQGWTEAFF; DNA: TGTGCCAGCAGCACCGGACAGGGGTGGACTGAAGCTTTCTTT
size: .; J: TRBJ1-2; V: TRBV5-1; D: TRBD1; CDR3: CASRRDREDGYTF; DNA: TGCGCCAGCAGGCGTGACAGGGAGGATGGCTACACCTTC
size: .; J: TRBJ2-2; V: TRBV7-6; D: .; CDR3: CASSLTTSNTGELFF; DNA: TGTGCCAGCAGTCTGACAACTTCTAACACCGGGGAGCTGTTTTTT
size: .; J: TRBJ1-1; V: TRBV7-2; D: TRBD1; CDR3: CASSLPGQGAGVAFF; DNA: TGTGCCAGCAGCTTACCCGGACAGGGTGCGGGGGTTGCTTTCTTT
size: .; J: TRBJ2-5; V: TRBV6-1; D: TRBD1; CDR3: CASSGQGGGTQYF; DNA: TGTGCCAGCAGCGGACAGGGAGGAGGGACCCAGTACTTC
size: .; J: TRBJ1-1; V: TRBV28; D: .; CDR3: CASSLLGDGILNTEAFF; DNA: TGTGCCAGCAGTTTATTGGGGGACGGAATATTGAACACTGAAGCTTTCTTT
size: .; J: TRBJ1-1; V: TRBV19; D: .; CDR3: CASKGGVGFMNTEAFF; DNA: TGTGCCAGTAAAGGGGGGGTAGGATTTATGAACACTGAAGCTTTCTTT